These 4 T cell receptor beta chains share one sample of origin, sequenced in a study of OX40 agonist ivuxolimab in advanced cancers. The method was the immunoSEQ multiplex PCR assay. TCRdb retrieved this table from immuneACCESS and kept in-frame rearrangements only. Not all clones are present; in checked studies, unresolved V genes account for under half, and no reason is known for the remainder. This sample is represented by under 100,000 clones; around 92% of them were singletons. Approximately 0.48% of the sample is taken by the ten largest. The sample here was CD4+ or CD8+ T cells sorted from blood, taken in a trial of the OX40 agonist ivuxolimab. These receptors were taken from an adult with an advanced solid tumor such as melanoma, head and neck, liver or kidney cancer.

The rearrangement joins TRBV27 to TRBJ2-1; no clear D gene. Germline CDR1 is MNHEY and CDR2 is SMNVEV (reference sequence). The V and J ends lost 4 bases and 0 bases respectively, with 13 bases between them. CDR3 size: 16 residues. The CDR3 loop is CASSSPLASSYNEQFF. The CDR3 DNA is TGTGCCAGCAGTTCCCCCTTAGCTAGCTCCTACAATGAGCAGTTCTTC.

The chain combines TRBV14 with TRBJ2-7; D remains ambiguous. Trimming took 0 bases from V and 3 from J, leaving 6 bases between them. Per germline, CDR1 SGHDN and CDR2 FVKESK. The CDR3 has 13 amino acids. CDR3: CASSQETFYEQYF. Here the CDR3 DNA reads TGTGCCAGCAGCCAAGAGACCTTCTACGAGCAGTACTTC.

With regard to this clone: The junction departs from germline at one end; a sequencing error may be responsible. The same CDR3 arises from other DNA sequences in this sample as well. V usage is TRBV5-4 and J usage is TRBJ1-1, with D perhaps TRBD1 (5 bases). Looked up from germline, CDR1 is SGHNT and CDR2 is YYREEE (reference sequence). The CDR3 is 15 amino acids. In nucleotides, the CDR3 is TGTGCCAGCAGCTTTCCCGGGACGATTAACACTGAAGCCTTCTTT. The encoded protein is CASSFPGTINTEAFF. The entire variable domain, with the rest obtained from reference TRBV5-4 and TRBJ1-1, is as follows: ETGVTQSPTHLIKTRGQQVTLRCSSQSGHNTVSWYQQALGQGPQFIFQYYREEENGRGNFPPRFSGLQFPNYSSELNVNALELDDSALYLCASSFPGTINTEAFFGQGTRLTVV.

CDR3 nucleotide sequence: TGTGCCAGCAGCTGGGGAGGGCAAGTGGGCACAGATACGCAGTATTTT. This sequence encodes CASSWGGQVGTDTQYF. The chain links TRBV11-2 to TRBJ2-3; 7 bases are shared with TRBD2. V trimming: 4 bases; J trimming: 1 base; junction bases outside the gene matches: 8. The CDR3 runs to 16 residues. CDR1 SGHAT and CDR2 FQNNGV come from the germline V gene.